This passage covers 27 T cell receptor beta chains from one sample sequenced in a study of blood T cell repertoires in COVID-19. The protocol was immunoSEQ multiplex PCR, while the TCRdb copy is restricted to in-frame clones and leaves out a portion. The data show fewer than 120,000 clones, 88% seen once. Sequenced input: peripheral blood. These TCRs come from a woman aged 45-65 years with acute or convalescent COVID-19.

This clone was counted once. The chain joins TRBV15 to TRBJ1-1; 8 bases map to TRBD1. CDR1 and CDR2 (germline): LNHNV, YYDKDF (reference sequence). The junction had 4 bases not matched to a gene; V was cut back by 3 bases and J by 1 base. This CDR3 region has 15 residues. For the CDR3, the DNA is TGTGCCACCAGCAGTGAAACAGGGGGGAACACTGAAGCTTTCTTT. Translation: CATSSETGGNTEAFF.

J is TRBJ2-5 and V is TRBV5-4, with 9 positions matching TRBD1. V was clipped by 0 bases and J by 1 base; unmatched bases: 7. Germline V lookup: CDR1 SGHNT, CDR2 YYREEE (reference sequence). The CDR3 is made up of 17 amino acids. The DNA of the CDR3 is TGTGCCAGCAGCTTGGGTTTTGTGGACAGGGGCCAAGAGACCCAGTACTTC. Protein product: CASSLGFVDRGQETQYF.

The chain employs TRBV2 and TRBJ1-2; TRBD1 aligns across 9 bases. After removal of 6 bases from V and 8 bases from J, the junction contained 13 bases not matched to a gene. The CDR3 runs 15 residues. Germline CDR1 reads SNHLY; CDR2 reads FYNNEI. In DNA, the CDR3 is TGTGCCAGCAGCCCACAGGGGGCGGCGACGGGAGGCTACACCTTC. Translated: CASSPQGAATGGYTF.

J is TRBJ2-3 and V is TRBV2; 10 bases agree with TRBD2. CDR3 size: 16 residues. Germline V CDR1 and CDR2: SNHLY, FYNNEI. J lost 2 bases, V lost 10 bases, and 12 bases had no gene match. CDR3 in amino acids: CATQRELAGNTDTQYF. As DNA, the CDR3 is TGTGCCACCCAAAGGGAACTAGCGGGGAACACAGATACGCAGTATTTT.

The chain couples TRBV3-1 (or the pseudogene TRBV3-2) to TRBJ1-6, with D possibly matching TRBD1 (6 bases). V was clipped by 4 bases and J by 12 bases, with 13 bases between them. Germline-derived CDR1 and CDR2 are LGHDT and YNNKEL (reference sequence). The CDR3 is 13 residues long. The CDR3 DNA sequence: TGTGCCAGCAGCCTGGGGACAACCATACCCCTCCACTTT. As protein: CASSLGTTIPLHF.

The rearrangement links TRBV6-5 to TRBJ1-5, with a tentative D call TRBD1 (6 bases). The CDR3 is 15 residues long. Germline V gene sequence: CDR1 MNHEY, CDR2 SVGAGI. Trimming shortened V by 5 bases and J by 4 bases, and 15 bases separated the two germline ends. CDR3 protein: CASSLQGMLNQPQHF. Here the CDR3 DNA reads TGTGCCAGCAGTCTCCAGGGGATGCTTAATCAGCCCCAGCATTTT.

The chain uses TRBV7-8 and TRBJ1-5, with 11 bases lining up with TRBD1. This CDR3 region has 14 residues. The junction had 13 bases not matched to a gene; V was cut back by 5 bases and J by 16 bases. Germline loops: CDR1 SGHVS, CDR2 FQNEAQ. The CDR3 sequence: CASSLTVSGTGGHF. The CDR3 DNA reads TGTGCCAGCAGCCTCACCGTCTCAGGGACAGGGGGTCATTTT.

The chain joins TRBV7-9 to TRBJ2-7; 9 bases map to TRBD2. V lost 5 bases to trimming and J lost 2 bases; unmatched junction nucleotides: 7. Germline V gene data show CDR1 as SEHNR and CDR2 as FQNEAQ (reference sequence). The CDR3 consists of 15 residues. For the CDR3, the DNA is TGTGCCAGCAGCAACCGCGCTAGCGGGACCTACGAGCAGTACTTC. Translating gives CASSNRASGTYEQYF.

This sequence joins TRBV19 and TRBJ1-5; 8 bases match TRBD1. Germline V gives CDR1 LNHDA, CDR2 SQIVND (reference sequence). CDR3 length equals 15 residues. The J segment lost 7 bases and the V segment lost 6 bases, leaving 11 bases of the junction unmatched. The CDR3 reads CASSGLDRGEQPQHF. CDR3 sequence (DNA): TGTGCCAGTAGCGGCCTCGACAGGGGAGAACAGCCCCAGCATTTT.

The chain is built from TRBV7-2 and TRBJ2-1; possibly TRBD1 for D (5 bases). The CDR3 is made up of 15 amino acids. Germline CDR1 reads SGHTA; CDR2 reads FQGNSA. V dropped 0 bases and J dropped 6 bases, with 12 bases sitting between them. CDR3 in amino acids: CASSLAGSRANEQFF. CDR3 bases: TGTGCCAGCAGCTTAGCGGGAAGCAGGGCCAATGAGCAGTTCTTC.

The CDR3 DNA sequence: TGTGCCAGTGATTCCGGGACAGGGGTCTATGGCTACACCTTC. Translated, it gives CASDSGTGVYGYTF. The chain is built from TRBV2 and TRBJ1-2; 10 nucleotides line up with TRBD1. Germline V gene data show CDR1 as SNHLY and CDR2 as FYNNEI. CDR3 size: 14 residues. Germline trimming cut 9 bases from V and 4 bases from J; bases unmatched to any gene: 8.

CDR3: CASSLRQAHEQYF. CDR3 bases: TGTGCCAGCAGCTTGAGACAGGCCCACGAGCAGTACTTC. The V gene is TRBV7-7, the J gene TRBJ2-7; D is perhaps TRBD1 (6 bases). Trimming cost V 3 bases and J 5 bases, with 11 bases left between them. Germline loops: CDR1 SSHAT, CDR2 FNYEAQ (reference sequence). The CDR3 loop spans 13 amino acids.

For this clone: The junction does not match germline at one end; this may be a read error. V is TRBV19 and J is TRBJ2-7; 8 nucleotides align to TRBD1. Germline V gene data show CDR1 as LNHDA and CDR2 as SQIVND (reference sequence). This CDR3 is built from 13 residues. Written as DNA, the CDR3 is TGTGCCAGTAAGGGACAGGATACCTACGCGCAGTACTTC. It is translated as CASKGQDTYAQYF.

This chain joins TRBV18 and TRBJ1-1; no reliable D call. V lost 2 bases and J 4 bases, leaving 14 bases between the germline ends. The germline gives CDR1 KGHSH, CDR2 LQKENI. This CDR3 has 15 residues. The CDR3 loop is CASSPFKELATEAFF. CDR3 DNA: TGTGCCAGCTCACCATTCAAAGAATTAGCCACTGAAGCTTTCTTT.

The chain's CDR3 is CASSLAAGGGAGSGTASETQYF. In nucleotides, the CDR3 is TGTGCCAGCAGCCTCGCTGCGGGGGGTGGGGCAGGGAGCGGGACCGCATCGGAGACCCAGTACTTC. This chain joins TRBV4-2 and TRBJ2-5, with 8 bases matching TRBD2. CDR1 is LGHNA, CDR2 YNFKEQ, per germline. The ends lost 4 bases at V and 5 bases at J; junction bases unmatched: 30. The CDR3 consists of 22 residues.

The V gene is TRBV2, the J gene TRBJ2-7, with TRBD1 matching over 7 bases. The CDR3 runs 15 residues. Per the germline V gene, CDR1 is SNHLY and CDR2 is FYNNEI. V shed 8 bases, J shed 2 bases, and the junction held 12 bases outside the gene matches. Here the CDR3 reads CASDSRRDRAYEQYF. The CDR3 DNA follows: TGTGCCAGCGACTCCAGACGGGACAGAGCCTACGAGCAGTACTTC.

This clone is a singleton in its sample. The chain has TRBV18 and TRBJ2-7; 8 bases are a match to TRBD1. The V gene end was trimmed by 4 bases and the J gene end by 6 bases; junction bases not matched to a gene: 8. Germline CDR1 KGHSH, CDR2 LQKENI. The CDR3 is 14 residues long. The CDR3 bases are TGTGCCAGCTCACTGCACGGACAGGGCGGCGAGCAGTACTTC. Its translation: CASSLHGQGGEQYF. Full variable domain (remainder filled in from reference TRBV18 and TRBJ2-7): NAGVMQNPRHLVRRRGQEARLRCSPMKGHSHVYWYRQLPEEGLKFMVYLQKENIIDESGMPKERFSAEFPKEGPSILRIQQVVRGDSAAYFCASSLHGQGGEQYFGPGTRLTVT.

This clone was counted only a few times. DNA for the CDR3: TGCGCCAGCAGCTTGGCCTTGGACACCCGAAGGACCCAGTACTTC. Translating it yields CASSLALDTRRTQYF. The V gene is TRBV5-1, the J gene TRBJ2-5, with D perhaps matching TRBD1 (5 bases). Germline V lookup: CDR1 SGHRS, CDR2 YFSETQ. The CDR3 length is 15 residues. The V and J ends lost 0 bases and 7 bases respectively, with 16 bases between them.

This chain joins TRBV19 and TRBJ2-1, with 7 bases aligning to TRBD2. V trimming: 7 bases; J trimming: 5 bases; junction bases outside the gene matches: 8. CDR1 and CDR2 (germline): LNHDA, SQIVND (reference sequence). The length of the CDR3 is 14 residues. The CDR3 DNA follows: TGTGCCAGTACCCTGACTAGCTGGGACAATGAGCAGTTCTTC. Protein sequence: CASTLTSWDNEQFF.

The V gene is TRBV19, the J gene TRBJ2-2; no reliable D call. There are 12 residues in the CDR3. Per germline, CDR1 LNHDA and CDR2 SQIVND (reference sequence). V lost 6 bases and J 6 bases, leaving 8 bases between the germline ends. CDR3 in DNA: TGTGCCAGTAGAGAGAGCTCCGGGGAGCTGTTTTTT. Translating gives CASRESSGELFF.

V gene TRBV7-2 combines with J gene TRBJ2-7; 12 nucleotides agree with TRBD2. Germline-derived CDR1 and CDR2 are SGHTA and FQGNSA. This CDR3 spans 18 amino acids. The V and J ends lost 5 bases and 5 bases, in that order; junction bases with no gene match: 16. The CDR3 sequence is CASSPRGLAGPGQDEQYF. The CDR3 DNA reads as TGTGCCAGCAGCCCCCGGGGACTAGCGGGTCCGGGCCAGGACGAGCAGTACTTC. Based on the CDR3 plus reference TRBV7-2 and TRBJ2-7, the full variable domain is GAGVSQSPSNKVTEKGKDVELRCDPISGHTALYWYRQSLGQGLEFLIYFQGNSAPDKSGLPSDRFSAERTGGSVSTLTIQRTQQEDSAVYLCASSPRGLAGPGQDEQYFGPGTRLTVT.

Only one count was recorded for this clone. The rearrangement uses TRBV18 and TRBJ1-5, with D possibly being TRBD1 (6 bases). Germline lookup yields CDR1 KGHSH and CDR2 LQKENI. The CDR3 has 13 residues. Trimming took 6 bases from V and 5 from J, leaving 11 bases between them. CDR3 in DNA: TGTGCCAGCTCCCGCGGGGGCGATCAGCCCCAGCATTTT. Encoded protein: CASSRGGDQPQHF. Full variable domain (outside the CDR3, taken from reference TRBV18 and TRBJ1-5): NAGVMQNPRHLVRRRGQEARLRCSPMKGHSHVYWYRQLPEEGLKFMVYLQKENIIDESGMPKERFSAEFPKEGPSILRIQQVVRGDSAAYFCASSRGGDQPQHFGDGTRLSIL.

In this sample, this clone turned up a few times. This chain links TRBV3-1 (or the pseudogene TRBV3-2) with TRBJ2-2; possible D gene TRBD2, 5 bases. Trimming stripped 0 bases from V and 5 bases from J, with 13 bases between. The CDR3 totals 16 residues. Germline assignment: CDR1 LGHDT and CDR2 YNNKEL (reference sequence). The CDR3 DNA reads TGTGCCAGCAGCCAAGACACGTCGGGATGGACCGGGGAGCTGTTTTTT. Amino acids: CASSQDTSGWTGELFF.

DNA of the CDR3: TGTGCCACCAGTGACCGACAGGGTCCCTTGAACATTCAGTACTTC. The encoded protein is CATSDRQGPLNIQYF. The V call is TRBV24-1, the J call TRBJ2-4, with 7 bases that match TRBD1. The germline gives CDR1 KGHDR, CDR2 SFDVKD. V lost 4 bases and J lost 7; bases outside the gene matches: 9. There are 15 residues in the CDR3.

This clone was picked up a small number of times. V is TRBV10-1 and J is TRBJ2-7; 8 bases agree with TRBD2. Per the germline V gene, CDR1 is WNHNN and CDR2 is SYGVQD (reference sequence). CDR3 length equals 16 residues. Germline trimming cut 7 bases from V and 3 bases from J; bases unmatched to any gene: 14. Here the CDR3 DNA reads TGCGCCAGCACCGAGAGGCCGAGGACTAGCTTCTACGAGCAGTACTTC. Translated: CASTERPRTSFYEQYF.

In this sample, this clone turned up once. V is TRBV9 and J is TRBJ1-5; 7 bases agree with TRBD1. CDR3 size: 17 residues. Per germline, CDR1 SGDLS and CDR2 YYNGEE. V gave up 4 bases and J gave up 3 bases; unmatched junction bases: 13. CDR3 region: CASSRSRDSTSNQPQHF. The CDR3 DNA follows: TGTGCCAGCAGCCGTAGTCGGGACAGTACCTCCAATCAGCCCCAGCATTTT. The full variable domain, its missing parts supplied by reference TRBV9 and TRBJ1-5, is DSGVTQTPKHLITATGQRVTLRCSPRSGDLSVYWYQQSLDQGLQFLIQYYNGEERAKGNILERFSAQQFPDLHSELNLSSLELGDSALYFCASSRSRDSTSNQPQHFGDGTRLSIL.

There are a few counts of this clone. The chain is built from TRBV7-9 and TRBJ1-2, with D unclear. Germline V gene data show CDR1 as SEHNR and CDR2 as FQNEAQ (reference sequence). V lost 7 bases to trimming and J lost 0 bases, with 6 bases between them. This CDR3 spans 12 amino acids. In DNA form, the CDR3 reads TGTGCCAGCACCCCCGCTAACTATGGCTACACCTTC. The encoded protein is CASTPANYGYTF.